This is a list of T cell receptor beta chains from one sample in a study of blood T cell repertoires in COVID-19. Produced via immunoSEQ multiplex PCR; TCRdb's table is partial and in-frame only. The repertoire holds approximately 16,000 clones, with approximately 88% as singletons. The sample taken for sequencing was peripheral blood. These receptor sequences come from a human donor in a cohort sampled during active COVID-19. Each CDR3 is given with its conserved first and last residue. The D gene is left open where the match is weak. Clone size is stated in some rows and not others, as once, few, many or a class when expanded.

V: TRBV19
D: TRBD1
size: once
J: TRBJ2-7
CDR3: CASSRNRGSYEQYF
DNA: TGTGCCAGTAGCCGAAACAGGGGATCCTACGAGCAGTACTTC

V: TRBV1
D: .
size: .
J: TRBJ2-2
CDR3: CTSRGASLPGELFF
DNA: TGCACCAGCAGGGGGGCCTCCCTGCCCGGGGAGCTGTTTTTT

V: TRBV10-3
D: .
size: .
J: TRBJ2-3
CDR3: CAISDGQPTDTQYF
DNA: TGTGCCATCAGTGATGGGCAGCCCACAGATACGCAGTATTTT

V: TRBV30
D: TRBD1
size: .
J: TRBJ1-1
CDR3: CAWTGQHGTEAFF
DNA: TGTGCCTGGACGGGACAGCATGGCACTGAAGCTTTCTTT

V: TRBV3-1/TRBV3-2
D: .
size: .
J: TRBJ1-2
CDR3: CASSPAGFRGAGYTF
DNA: TGTGCCAGCAGCCCGGCGGGTTTTCGGGGGGCGGGCTACACCTTC

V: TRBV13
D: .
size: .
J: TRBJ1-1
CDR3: CASSFPTELNTEAFF
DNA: TGTGCCAGCAGCTTCCCGACGGAGCTGAACACTGAAGCTTTCTTT

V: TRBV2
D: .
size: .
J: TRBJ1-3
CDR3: CASSESISGNTIYF
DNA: TGTGCCAGCAGTGAAAGCATATCTGGAAACACCATATATTTT

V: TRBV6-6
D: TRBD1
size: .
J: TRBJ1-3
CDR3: CASKGTVGGPGNTIYF
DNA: TGTGCCAGCAAAGGGACAGTCGGAGGTCCTGGAAACACCATATATTTT

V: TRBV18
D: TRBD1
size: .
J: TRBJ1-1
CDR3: CASSPRQGGEAFF
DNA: TGTGCCAGCTCACCCCGACAGGGGGGTGAAGCTTTCTTT

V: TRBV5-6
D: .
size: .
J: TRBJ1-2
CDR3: CASSLGQDYGYTF
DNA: TGTGCCAGCAGCTTGGGACAGGACTATGGCTACACCTTC

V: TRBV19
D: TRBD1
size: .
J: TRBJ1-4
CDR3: CASSRTGGTELYKLFF
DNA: TGTGCCAGTAGCCGCACCGGCGGGACAGAACTATACAAACTGTTTTTT

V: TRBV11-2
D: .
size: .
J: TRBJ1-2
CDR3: CASSLDLAGDYGYTF
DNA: TGTGCCAGCAGCTTAGATTTGGCAGGGGACTATGGCTACACCTTC

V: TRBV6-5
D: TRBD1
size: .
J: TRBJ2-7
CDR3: CASSQSGQGLQEQYF
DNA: TGTGCCAGCAGCCAGTCGGGACAGGGCCTTCAGGAGCAGTACTTC

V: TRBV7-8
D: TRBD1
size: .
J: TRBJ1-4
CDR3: CASSPRQGLKLFF
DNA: TGTGCCAGCAGCCCCCGACAGGGTCTAAAACTGTTTTTT

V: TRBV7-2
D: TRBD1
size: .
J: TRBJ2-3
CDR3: CASSPRQGRTDTQYF
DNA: TGTGCCAGCAGCCCCCGACAGGGGCGCACAGATACGCAGTATTTT

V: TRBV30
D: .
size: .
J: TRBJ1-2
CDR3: CAWSVQVYGYTF
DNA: TGTGCCTGGAGTGTACAGGTTTATGGCTACACCTTC

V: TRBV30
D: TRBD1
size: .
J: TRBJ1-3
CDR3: CAWKRGDRQGDTIYF
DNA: TGTGCCTGGAAGAGAGGGGACAGACAGGGGGACACCATATATTTT

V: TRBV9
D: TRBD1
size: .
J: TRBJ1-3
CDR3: CASSATGGSGNTIYF
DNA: TGTGCCAGCAGCGCGACAGGGGGGTCTGGAAACACCATATATTTT

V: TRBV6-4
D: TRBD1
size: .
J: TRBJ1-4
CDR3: CASRRGPNEKLFF
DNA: TGTGCCAGCAGGAGGGGGCCTAATGAAAAACTGTTTTTT

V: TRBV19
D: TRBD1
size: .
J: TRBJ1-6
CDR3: CASGQGNSPLHF
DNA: TGTGCCAGTGGACAGGGCAATTCACCCCTCCACTTT

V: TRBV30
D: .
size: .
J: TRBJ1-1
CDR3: CGSRGAGTEAFF
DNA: TGTGGCTCTCGGGGAGCGGGGACTGAAGCTTTCTTT

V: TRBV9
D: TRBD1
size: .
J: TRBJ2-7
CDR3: CASSVRSTGVSDEQYF
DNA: TGTGCCAGCAGCGTCCGTTCCACAGGGGTTAGCGACGAGCAGTACTTC

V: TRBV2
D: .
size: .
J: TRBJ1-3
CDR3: CASSDGSAALNTIYF
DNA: TGTGCCAGCAGTGACGGGTCCGCGGCTTTAAACACCATATATTTT

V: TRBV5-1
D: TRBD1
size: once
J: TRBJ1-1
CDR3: CASSLSRDRGSPQNTEAFF
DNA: TGCGCCAGCAGCTTGAGTCGGGACAGGGGGTCCCCCCAGAACACTGAAGCTTTCTTT